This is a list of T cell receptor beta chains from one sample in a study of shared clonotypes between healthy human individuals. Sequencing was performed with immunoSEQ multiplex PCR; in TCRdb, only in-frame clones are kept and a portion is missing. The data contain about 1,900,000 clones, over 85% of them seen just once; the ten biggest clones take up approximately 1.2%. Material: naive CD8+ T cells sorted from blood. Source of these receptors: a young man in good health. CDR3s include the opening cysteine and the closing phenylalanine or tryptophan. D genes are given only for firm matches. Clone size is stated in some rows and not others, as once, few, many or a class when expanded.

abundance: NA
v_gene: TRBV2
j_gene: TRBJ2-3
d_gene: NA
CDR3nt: TGTGCCAGCAGCGCCACCGGCAGGCGAGACACAGATACGCAGTATTTT
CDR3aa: CASSATGRRDTDTQYF

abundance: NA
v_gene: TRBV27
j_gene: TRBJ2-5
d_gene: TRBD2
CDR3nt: TGTGCCAGCAGTTTATACATGGCGGGGGGGCAGACCCAGTACTTC
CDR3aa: CASSLYMAGGQTQYF

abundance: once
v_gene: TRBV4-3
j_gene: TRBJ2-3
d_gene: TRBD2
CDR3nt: TGCGCCAGCAGCCAAGATTCGGCGGGAGGGGGGGATACGCAGTATTTT
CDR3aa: CASSQDSAGGGDTQYF

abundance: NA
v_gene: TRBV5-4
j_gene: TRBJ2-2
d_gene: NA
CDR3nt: TGTGCCAGCAGCTTAGACAAGGGAGACACTACCGGGGAGCTGTTTTTT
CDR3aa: CASSLDKGDTTGELFF

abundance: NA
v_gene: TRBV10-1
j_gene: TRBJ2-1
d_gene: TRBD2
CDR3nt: TGCGCCAGCAGTTCGAGACTAGCGGTGAGCTCCTACAATGAGCAGTTCTTC
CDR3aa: CASSSRLAVSSYNEQFF

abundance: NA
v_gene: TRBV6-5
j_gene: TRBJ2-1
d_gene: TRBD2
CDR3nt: TGTGCCAGCACCCCGGGACTAGCGGGAGCGACTGAGCAGTTCTTC
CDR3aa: CASTPGLAGATEQFF

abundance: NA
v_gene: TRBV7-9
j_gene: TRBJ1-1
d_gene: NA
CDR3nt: TGTGCCAGCAGCTTAGACGGGACCGGGGGCACTGAAGCTTTCTTT
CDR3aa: CASSLDGTGGTEAFF

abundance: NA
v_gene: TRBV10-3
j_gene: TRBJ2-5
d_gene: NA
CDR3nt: TGTGCCATCAGTGAAGGGGCTGGCGAGACCCAGTACTTC
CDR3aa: CAISEGAGETQYF

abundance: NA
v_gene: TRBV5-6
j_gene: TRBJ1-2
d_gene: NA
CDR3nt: TGTGCCAGCAGCTTGGTATTGGGGTCTAACTATGGCTACACCTTC
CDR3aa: CASSLVLGSNYGYTF

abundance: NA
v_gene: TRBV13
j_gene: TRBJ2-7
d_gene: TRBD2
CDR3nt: TGTGCCAGCACCCTAGCGGGTTCCGCCTACGAGCAGTACTTC
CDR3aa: CASTLAGSAYEQYF

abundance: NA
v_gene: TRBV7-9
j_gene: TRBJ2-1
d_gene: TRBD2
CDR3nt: TGTGCCAGCAGCCTAAGACTAGCGGGAGTCAATGAGCAGTTCTTC
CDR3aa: CASSLRLAGVNEQFF

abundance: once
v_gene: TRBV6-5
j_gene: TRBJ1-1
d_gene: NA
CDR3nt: TGTGCCAGCAGTTACTCGATCGGGGAGCGGTACACTGAAGCTTTCTTT
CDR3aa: CASSYSIGERYTEAFF

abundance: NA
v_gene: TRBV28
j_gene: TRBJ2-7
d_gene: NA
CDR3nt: TGTGCCAGCAGTTTACCAGGGACGGCCAGCGGCGAGCAGTACTTC
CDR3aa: CASSLPGTASGEQYF

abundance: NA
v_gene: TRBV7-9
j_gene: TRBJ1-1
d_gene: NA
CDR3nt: TGTGCCAGCAGCTTAGGGAGTTCGACTGAAGCTTTCTTT
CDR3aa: CASSLGSSTEAFF

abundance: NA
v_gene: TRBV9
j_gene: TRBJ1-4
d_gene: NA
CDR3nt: TGTGCCAGCAGCGGTGGACGGGAGAATGAAAAACTGTTTTTT
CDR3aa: CASSGGRENEKLFF

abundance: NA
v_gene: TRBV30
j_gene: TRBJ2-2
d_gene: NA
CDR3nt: TGTGCCAGGGGGGAGGGACATCAAACCGGGGAGCTGTTTTTT
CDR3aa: CARGEGHQTGELFF

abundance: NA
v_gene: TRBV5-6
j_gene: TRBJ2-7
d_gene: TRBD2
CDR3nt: TGTGCCAGCAGCCCCGGACTAGCGATCAACGAGCAGTACTTC
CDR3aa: CASSPGLAINEQYF

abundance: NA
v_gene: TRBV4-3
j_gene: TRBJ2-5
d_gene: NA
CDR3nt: TGCGCCAGCAGCCAACTTGACAGCCACCAAGAGACCCAGTACTTC
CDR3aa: CASSQLDSHQETQYF

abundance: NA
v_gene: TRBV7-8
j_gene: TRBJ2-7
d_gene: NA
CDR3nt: TGTGCCAGCAGCTTTAGCCAGGGCTACGAGCAGTACTTC
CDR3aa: CASSFSQGYEQYF

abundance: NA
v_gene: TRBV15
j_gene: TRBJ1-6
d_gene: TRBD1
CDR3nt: TGTGCCACCAGCACCGGGACAGCAGGTTCACCCCTCCACTTT
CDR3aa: CATSTGTAGSPLHF

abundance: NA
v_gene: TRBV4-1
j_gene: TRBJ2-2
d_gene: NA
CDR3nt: TGCGCCAGCAGCCAAGGATGGGGTAGCACCGGGGAGCTGTTTTTT
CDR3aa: CASSQGWGSTGELFF

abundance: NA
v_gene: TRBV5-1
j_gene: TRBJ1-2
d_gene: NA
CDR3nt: TGCGCCAGCAGCTTGGACAGCAACCTCTATGGCTACACCTTC
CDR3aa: CASSLDSNLYGYTF

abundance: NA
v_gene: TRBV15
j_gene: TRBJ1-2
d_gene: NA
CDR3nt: TGTGCCACCAGCAGAGATAGAACGGTCGGCTACACCTTC
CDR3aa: CATSRDRTVGYTF

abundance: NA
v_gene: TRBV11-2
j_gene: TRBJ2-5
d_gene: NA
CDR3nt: TGTGCCAGCAGCTTAGTGTGGGCAGCCCAAGAGACCCAGTACTTC
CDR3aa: CASSLVWAAQETQYF

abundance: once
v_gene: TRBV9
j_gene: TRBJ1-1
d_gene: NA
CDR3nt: TGTGCCAGCAGCGCGCCGGTGTTTTCCATGAACACTGAAGCTTTCTTT
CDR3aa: CASSAPVFSMNTEAFF

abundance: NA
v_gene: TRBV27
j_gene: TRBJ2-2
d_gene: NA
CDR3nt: TGTGCCAGCAGTTTATCCAGCGCCGGGGAGCTGTTTTTT
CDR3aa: CASSLSSAGELFF

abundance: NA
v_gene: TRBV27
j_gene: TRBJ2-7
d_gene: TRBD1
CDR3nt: TGTGCCAGCAGTTTGGGACAGACGGCCTACGAGCAGTACTTC
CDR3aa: CASSLGQTAYEQYF

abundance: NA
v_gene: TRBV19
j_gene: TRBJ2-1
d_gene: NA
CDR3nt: TGTGCCAGTAGTATTGCGGGATCCCACTCCTACAATGAGCAGTTCTTC
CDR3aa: CASSIAGSHSYNEQFF

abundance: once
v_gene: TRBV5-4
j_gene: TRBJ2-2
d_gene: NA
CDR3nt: TGTGCCAGCAGCCGGACAGCGGGAACCGGGGAGCTGTTTTTT
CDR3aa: CASSRTAGTGELFF

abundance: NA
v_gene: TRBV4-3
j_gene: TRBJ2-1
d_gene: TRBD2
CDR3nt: TGCGCCAGCAGCCAAGTCTTCCCGGGACTAGCCCTCAATGAGCAGTTCTTC
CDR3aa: CASSQVFPGLALNEQFF

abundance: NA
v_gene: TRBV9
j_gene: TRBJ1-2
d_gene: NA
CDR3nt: TGTGCCAGCAGCGGCCGGGACGGAGAGTACTATGGCTACACCTTC
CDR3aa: CASSGRDGEYYGYTF

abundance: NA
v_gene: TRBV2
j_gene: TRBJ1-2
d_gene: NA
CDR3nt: TGTGCCAACGAACAGGCTTACAACTATGGCTACACCTTC
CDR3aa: CANEQAYNYGYTF

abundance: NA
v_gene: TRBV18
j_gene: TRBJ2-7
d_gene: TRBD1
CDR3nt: TGTGCCAGCTCAGCCCGGGACAGAGATGGATATGGGTACGAGCAGTACTTC
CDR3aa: CASSARDRDGYGYEQYF

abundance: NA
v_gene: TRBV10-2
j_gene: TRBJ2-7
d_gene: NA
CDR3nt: TGCGCCAGCAGTGAGGGTAGCCCTGACGTCGAGCAGTACTTC
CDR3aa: CASSEGSPDVEQYF

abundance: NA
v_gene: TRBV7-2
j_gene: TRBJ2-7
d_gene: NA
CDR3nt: TGTGCCAGCAGCCAGGCCCTACCTCCCTACGAGCAGTACTTC
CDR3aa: CASSQALPPYEQYF

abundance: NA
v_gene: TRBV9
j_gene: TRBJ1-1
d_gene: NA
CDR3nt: TGTGCCAGCAGCGTAGTGGCAGGGGCCCTGAACACTGAAGCTTTCTTT
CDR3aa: CASSVVAGALNTEAFF

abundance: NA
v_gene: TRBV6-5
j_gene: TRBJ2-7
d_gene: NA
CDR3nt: TGTGCCAGCAGTTACGCTGGGTTCTACGAGCAGTACTTC
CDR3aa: CASSYAGFYEQYF

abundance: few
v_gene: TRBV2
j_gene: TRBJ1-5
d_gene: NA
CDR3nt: TGTGCCAGCAGTGATCGTAATCAGCCCCAGCATTTT
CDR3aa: CASSDRNQPQHF

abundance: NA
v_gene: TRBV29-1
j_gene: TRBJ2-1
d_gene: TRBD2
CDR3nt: TGCAGCGTTGAAGTCACTAGCGGGAGGGCCGATGAGCAGTTCTTC
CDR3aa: CSVEVTSGRADEQFF

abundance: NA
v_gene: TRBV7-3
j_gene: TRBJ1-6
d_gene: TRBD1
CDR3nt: TGTGCCAGCAGCGAAAAAGGGCCGCTAATGGGACAGGGGCACTCACCCCTCCACTTT
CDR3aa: CASSEKGPLMGQGHSPLHF